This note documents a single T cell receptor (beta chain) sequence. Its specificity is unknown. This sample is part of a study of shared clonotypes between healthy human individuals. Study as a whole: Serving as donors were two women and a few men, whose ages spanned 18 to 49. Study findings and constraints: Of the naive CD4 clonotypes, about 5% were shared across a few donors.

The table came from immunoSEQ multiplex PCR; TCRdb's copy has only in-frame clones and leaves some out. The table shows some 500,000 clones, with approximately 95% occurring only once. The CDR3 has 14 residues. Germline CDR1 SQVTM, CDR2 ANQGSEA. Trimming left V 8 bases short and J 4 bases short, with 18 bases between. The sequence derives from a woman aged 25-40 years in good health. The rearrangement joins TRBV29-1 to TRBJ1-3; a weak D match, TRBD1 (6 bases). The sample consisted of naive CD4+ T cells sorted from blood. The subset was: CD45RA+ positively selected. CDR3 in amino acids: CSPRGDIFGNTIYF. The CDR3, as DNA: TGCAGCCCCCGTGGGGACATTTTCGGAAACACCATATATTTT.